This T cell receptor (beta chain) was sequenced for a study of blood T cell repertoires in COVID-19. The table came from immunoSEQ multiplex PCR; TCRdb's copy has only in-frame clones and leaves some out. This sample has a few hundred thousand clones, with 88% found just once. The V end was cut by 8 bases, the J end by 2 bases, with 18 bases between. From germline, CDR1 is SGHVS and CDR2 FNYEAQ. This CDR3 has 15 residues. This clone was picked up a small number of times. The sequence came from a man in his sixties who had recovered from COVID-19. The chain joins TRBV7-6 to TRBJ1-2; D remains unclear. Specimen: peripheral blood. The CDR3 is CASRQGLNPNYGYTF. The CDR3 DNA reads TGTGCCAGCCGACAAGGCCTGAACCCAAACTATGGCTACACCTTC.